The rows below give T cell receptor beta chains drawn from one sample of a study of T cells after posttransplantation cyclophosphamide. The repertoire was sequenced with immunoSEQ multiplex PCR; TCRdb's copy has only in-frame clones and lacks some. The profile covers roughly 1,800 clones, none occurring a single time. The starting material was PBMCs, obtained more than 32 days after allogeneic stem cell transplant with posttransplant cyclophosphamide. These receptors were collected from a female patient in her 60s who received an allogeneic stem cell transplant from a related donor and was CMV-positive. Some T cells may be provided by the graft donor. The CDR3 runs from the conserved cysteine through the conserved F or W. The D gene is left open where the match is weak. Clone size is not always given. Where it is, it says once, few, many or a class for expanded clones.

TRBJ2-7	medium-sized	TRBV27	TRBD2	TGTGCCAGCAGTTTATCAGGACTAGCGGGGGCCTTTGAGCAGTACTTC	CASSLSGLAGAFEQYF
TRBJ2-7	medium-sized	TRBV30	TRBD1	TGTGCCTGGGGAAGGGACAGGCCCTACGAGCAGTACTTC	CAWGRDRPYEQYF
TRBJ2-7	medium-sized	TRBV10-3	.	TGTGCCATCAGTAGAGACTACTACGAGCAGTACTTC	CAISRDYYEQYF
TRBJ2-1	many	TRBV12-3/TRBV12-4	TRBD2	TGTGCCAGCAGTTTCCGGCTAGCGGGTGCCCCCTCCTACAATGAGCAGTTCTTC	CASSFRLAGAPSYNEQFF
TRBJ2-1	many	TRBV12-5	TRBD2	TGTGCTAGTGGTTTGTCTAGCGGGAGGGGTAATGAGCAGTTCTTC	CASGLSSGRGNEQFF
TRBJ1-1	medium-sized	TRBV4-3	.	TGCGCCAGCAGCCAAATGCCCGGGTGGATCACTGAAGCTTTCTTT	CASSQMPGWITEAFF
TRBJ2-2	many	TRBV2	.	TGTGCCAGCCAAAGTCAGGGGGGTACCGGGGAGCTGTTTTTT	CASQSQGGTGELFF
TRBJ2-4	many	TRBV18	TRBD1	TGTGCCAGCTCACCCCGGGACAGGGAGGTCAAAAACATTCAGTACTTC	CASSPRDREVKNIQYF
TRBJ2-7	medium-sized	TRBV6-6	TRBD1	TGTGCCAGCAGCACTCCGGGACAGGGATTTCTCTTC	CASSTPGQGFLF
TRBJ2-7	medium-sized	TRBV7-2	.	TGTGCCAGCAGCTTAGAACTAGTGTACGAGCAGTACTTC	CASSLELVYEQYF
TRBJ2-7	many	TRBV7-2	TRBD2	TGTGCCAGCAGCTTAGACTCCCTAGCGGGTTCCTACGAGCAGTACTTC	CASSLDSLAGSYEQYF
TRBJ1-5	many	TRBV12-3/TRBV12-4	.	TGTGCCAGCAGTTTAAAGGGGCGAAGTCAGCCCCAGCATTTT	CASSLKGRSQPQHF
TRBJ2-4	large	TRBV4-1	.	TGCGCCAGCAGCCAAGTCGAACGGACAGCCAACATTCAGTACTTC	CASSQVERTANIQYF
TRBJ1-3	.	TRBV4-1	.	TGCGCCAGCAGCCAAGGTCCAGGCGTGACTACTCCCGCTGGAAACACCATATATTTT	CASSQGPGVTTPAGNTIYF
TRBJ2-2	many	TRBV7-2	TRBD1	TGTGCCAGTAGTAGCCTAATCGGGACAGGGTACACCGGGGAGCTGTTTTTT	CASSSLIGTGYTGELFF
TRBJ2-5	many	TRBV5-6	TRBD2	TGTGCCAGCAGCGTACCCGGGGGGCAAGAGACCCAGTACTTC	CASSVPGGQETQYF
TRBJ1-1	medium-sized	TRBV7-9	.	TGTGCCAGCACGGTCGGGGTAACAACTGAAGCTTTCTTT	CASTVGVTTEAFF
TRBJ1-4	many	TRBV5-5	TRBD1	TGTGCCAGCGTCAGGATCGGGACAGTTAATGAAAAACTGTTTTTT	CASVRIGTVNEKLFF
TRBJ2-3	few	TRBV15	TRBD2	TGTGCCACCAGCAGCCCCCCCGGGACTAGCGGGAGGGTGTCAGATACGCAGTATTTT	CATSSPPGTSGRVSDTQYF
TRBJ2-1	medium-sized	TRBV5-6	TRBD2	TGTGCCAGCAGCTTCCCTAGCGGGTACAATGAGCAGTTCTTC	CASSFPSGYNEQFF
TRBJ1-2	many	TRBV7-2	.	TGTGCCAGCAGCTTAGGGGTCGGGGCTAACTATGGCTACACCTTC	CASSLGVGANYGYTF
TRBJ1-5	many	TRBV28	TRBD1	TGTGCCAGCAGCTCCGGGACAGGGGGTTATAGCAATCAGCCCCAGCATTTT	CASSSGTGGYSNQPQHF
TRBJ1-4	few	TRBV2	.	TGTGCCAGCAGTGAAACTAATGAACAACTGTTTTTT	CASSETNEQLFF
TRBJ2-3	many	TRBV11-2	TRBD2	TGTGCCAGCAGCTTAGCGGGGGGGCAAGCAGATACGCAGTATTTT	CASSLAGGQADTQYF
TRBJ1-1	medium-sized	TRBV5-6	.	TGTGCCAGCAGCTCACAGGGATGGTCTGAAGCTTTCTTT	CASSSQGWSEAFF
TRBJ2-3	.	TRBV6-2/TRBV6-3	TRBD2	TGTGCCAGCAGTTTCCCTAGCGGGGGGGCCAAAGGAGATACGCAGTATTTT	CASSFPSGGAKGDTQYF
TRBJ1-2	many	TRBV30	TRBD1	TGTGCCTCTGGAAGGGACAGGCCGCATGGCTACACCTTC	CASGRDRPHGYTF
TRBJ2-7	many	TRBV18	.	TGTGCCAGCTCACCGCAGGAGTTCTCCTACGAGCAGTACTTC	CASSPQEFSYEQYF
TRBJ2-3	medium-sized	TRBV7-9	.	TGTGCCAGCAGCTTAGGGGCAGGGGAGGCGGATACGCAGTATTTT	CASSLGAGEADTQYF
TRBJ2-7	many	TRBV6-6	.	TGTGCCAGCAGTTCATGGCGGGCATCCTACGAGCAATACTTC	CASSSWRASYEQYF
TRBJ2-5	many	TRBV5-1	.	TGCGCCAGCAGCTTGATCGGGGTCGGAGAGACCCAGTACTTC	CASSLIGVGETQYF
TRBJ2-2	many	TRBV7-2	TRBD2	TGTGCCAGCAGATACGGACTAGCGGGGGGTCACGGGGAGCTGTTTTTT	CASRYGLAGGHGELFF
TRBJ1-2	medium-sized	TRBV4-3	.	TGCGCCAGCAGCCAAGATAGGGGCTATGGCTACACCTTC	CASSQDRGYGYTF